A selection of T cell receptor beta chains follows, all from one sample in a study of T cell responses to AZD1222 COVID-19 vaccine. Measured with immunoSEQ multiplex PCR; TCRdb has only the in-frame clones, and not every one. Here the sample spans 75,000 to 90,000 clones, about 85% being singletons. This sample comprised peripheral blood, obtained on day 0 of AZD1222 vaccination. These receptors came from an adult in good health. Each CDR3 is given without its conserved first and last residue. D genes are given only for firm matches.

v_gene	d_gene	j_gene	CDR3aa
TRBV7-9	TRBD2	TRBJ2-1	ASSLALRLATMGREQF
TRBV28	TRBD1	TRBJ1-2	ASTQGGTGYGYT
TRBV27	NA	TRBJ1-5	ASSLSAGPNQPQH
TRBV2	NA	TRBJ1-5	ASLGAAGNQPQH
TRBV18	NA	TRBJ1-5	ASSPEGVSNQPQH
TRBV5-4	NA	TRBJ2-2	ASSLSWGAGELF
TRBV7-9	NA	TRBJ2-7	ASEGGEYEQY
TRBV27	NA	TRBJ1-6	ASSLKNWGTALH
TRBV7-6	NA	TRBJ2-3	ASSLVGPGASTDTQY
TRBV27	NA	TRBJ1-2	ASSLGGRGYGYT
TRBV5-1	TRBD1	TRBJ2-3	ASSLGQGFGDTQY
TRBV7-8	NA	TRBJ2-7	ASSLWLRADSY
TRBV18	TRBD1	TRBJ1-2	ASSLPGGYNYGYT
TRBV28	NA	TRBJ2-7	ASSFLRAPEQY
TRBV6-5	NA	TRBJ2-1	ASTLHNEQF
TRBV5-1	TRBD1	TRBJ1-5	ASSLGVDRGQPQH
TRBV14	NA	TRBJ1-2	ASSQVAGAGRNYGYT
TRBV6-5	NA	TRBJ1-6	ASSLQGLNSPLH
TRBV5-5	NA	TRBJ1-2	ASSSGRGVGASDGYT
TRBV4-1	NA	TRBJ2-5	ASSQAEQGMEETQY
TRBV6-4	NA	TRBJ2-1	ASSPSTSSYNEQF
TRBV4-1	NA	TRBJ2-1	ASSQEGPSSYNEQF
TRBV19	NA	TRBJ2-2	ASTPVGGVNTGELF
TRBV19	NA	TRBJ2-7	ASSIDRGYEQY
TRBV7-3	NA	TRBJ2-7	ASRTEDGGEQY
TRBV6-5	TRBD1	TRBJ1-3	ASSYWQGATGNTIY
TRBV11-2	TRBD1	TRBJ1-1	ASSQPTRQGLWGTEAF
TRBV5-5	TRBD2	TRBJ2-7	ASSLGLAGASYEQY
TRBV4-1	NA	TRBJ1-4	ASSHGRVEANEKLF
TRBV19	TRBD2	TRBJ2-2	ASRRTSVIGELF
TRBV9	NA	TRBJ1-6	ASSATEAGSLH
TRBV5-1	NA	TRBJ1-1	ASSAWNMNTEAF
TRBV11-2	TRBD1	TRBJ1-4	ASSLNRGLSEKLF
TRBV12-2	NA	TRBJ1-2	ASRRARYGYT
TRBV7-9	NA	TRBJ1-1	ASSITVTEAF
TRBV14	TRBD1	TRBJ1-6	ASRGGSPLH
TRBV5-5	NA	TRBJ2-7	ASSSWPGASYEQY
TRBV15	NA	TRBJ2-7	ATSRGVGTYEQY
TRBV28	NA	TRBJ1-1	ASSFLGTEAF
TRBV6-5	NA	TRBJ1-1	ASSYPSGGPEAF
TRBV28	TRBD1	TRBJ2-7	ASRSGQGDEQY
TRBV6-4	NA	TRBJ2-7	ASSDLQAHQQY
TRBV16	TRBD1	TRBJ1-5	ASSQGQGRQPQH
TRBV12-3/TRBV12-4	NA	TRBJ1-5	ASSLTFNQPQH
TRBV9	NA	TRBJ2-7	ASSIGPTYEQY
TRBV11-2	NA	TRBJ1-3	ASRGRTSSGNTIY